This is a list of T cell receptor beta chains from one sample in a study of glioma-infiltrating T cells after dendritic cell vaccination. TCRdb's table, derived via immunoSEQ multiplex PCR, lists solely in-frame clones and lacks some. This table has around 60,000 clones, roughly 86% appearing once. Sequenced material: blood, taken after dendritic cell vaccination. The source is a human donor with glioblastoma. Each CDR3 is given with its conserved first and last residue. D genes are given only for firm matches. Where a row states a size, it is once, few, many or the class of an expanded clone; other rows omit it.

v_call: TRBV19; d_call: TRBD1; clone_size: once; j_call: TRBJ2-2; cdr3_length: 17; cdr3_nt: TGTGCCAGTACAGACGACAGGGGGCTGCGTGACACCGGGGAGCTGTTTTTT; cdr3_aa: CASTDDRGLRDTGELFF
v_call: TRBV7-8; d_call: TRBD2; clone_size: once; j_call: TRBJ2-1; cdr3_length: 18; cdr3_nt: TGTGCCAGCAGCTTAGTTCGTAGGGGCGGGAGGGCCTACAATGAGCAGTTCTTC; cdr3_aa: CASSLVRRGGRAYNEQFF
v_call: TRBV29-1; d_call: TRBD1; clone_size: NA; j_call: TRBJ1-4; cdr3_length: 13; cdr3_nt: TGCAGCGTTGGCGGGACAGGGAACGAAAAACTGTTTTTT; cdr3_aa: CSVGGTGNEKLFF
v_call: TRBV13; d_call: TRBD2; clone_size: NA; j_call: TRBJ2-2; cdr3_length: 19; cdr3_nt: TGTGCCAGCAGCTTAGGTCCTAGCGGGAGATGGGCGAACACCGGGGAGCTGTTTTTT; cdr3_aa: CASSLGPSGRWANTGELFF
v_call: TRBV4-3; d_call: TRBD1; clone_size: once; j_call: TRBJ2-1; cdr3_length: 20; cdr3_nt: TGCGCCAGCAGCCATCCTCAGGGACAGGGTGGTCGGTCAACTTTCAATGAGCAGTTCTTC; cdr3_aa: CASSHPQGQGGRSTFNEQFF
v_call: TRBV9; d_call: NA; clone_size: NA; j_call: TRBJ1-1; cdr3_length: 13; cdr3_nt: TGTGCCAGCAGCGCGACAGGTAACACTGAAGCTTTCTTT; cdr3_aa: CASSATGNTEAFF
v_call: TRBV7-2; d_call: NA; clone_size: NA; j_call: TRBJ1-5; cdr3_length: 12; cdr3_nt: TGTGCCAGCAGCTCAGTCAATCAGCCCCAGCATTTT; cdr3_aa: CASSSVNQPQHF
v_call: TRBV28; d_call: NA; clone_size: NA; j_call: TRBJ1-2; cdr3_length: 14; cdr3_nt: TGTGCCAGCATTCAAAGTGGGACAATATATGGCTACACCTTC; cdr3_aa: CASIQSGTIYGYTF
v_call: TRBV15; d_call: TRBD1; clone_size: few; j_call: TRBJ2-2; cdr3_length: 17; cdr3_nt: TGTGCCACCAGCGGAACCGATGACAGGGGCGTTAGCGGGGAGCTGTTTTTT; cdr3_aa: CATSGTDDRGVSGELFF
v_call: TRBV4-3; d_call: TRBD2; clone_size: NA; j_call: TRBJ2-7; cdr3_length: 16; cdr3_nt: TGCGCCAGCAGCCAAGAACTAGCGGGAGGTCCCTACGAGCAGTACTTC; cdr3_aa: CASSQELAGGPYEQYF
v_call: TRBV21-1; d_call: NA; clone_size: NA; j_call: TRBJ2-7; cdr3_length: 15; cdr3_nt: TGTGCCAGCAGCAAGGAGACTTCGACCTCCTACGAGCAGTACTTC; cdr3_aa: CASSKETSTSYEQYF
v_call: TRBV12-5; d_call: TRBD1; clone_size: NA; j_call: TRBJ2-3; cdr3_length: 17; cdr3_nt: TGTGCTAGTGCCTCGGATTCGGGACAGGCTCGCACAGATACGCAGTATTTT; cdr3_aa: CASASDSGQARTDTQYF
v_call: TRBV27; d_call: NA; clone_size: NA; j_call: TRBJ1-2; cdr3_length: 14; cdr3_nt: TGTGCCAGCAGTTTATCGCAGGGCTTAGGTGGCTACACCTTC; cdr3_aa: CASSLSQGLGGYTF
v_call: TRBV7-2; d_call: NA; clone_size: once; j_call: TRBJ1-1; cdr3_length: 15; cdr3_nt: TGTGCCAGCAGCTTAGACGCGGGCGGGAACACTGAAGCTTTCTTT; cdr3_aa: CASSLDAGGNTEAFF
v_call: TRBV7-6; d_call: TRBD1; clone_size: NA; j_call: TRBJ1-1; cdr3_length: 16; cdr3_nt: TGTGCCAGCAGCTTCCGACAGGGGGGACCGAACACTGAAGCTTTCTTT; cdr3_aa: CASSFRQGGPNTEAFF
v_call: TRBV5-1; d_call: NA; clone_size: few; j_call: TRBJ1-1; cdr3_length: 14; cdr3_nt: TGCGCCAGCAGCTTGGATATGGCAGGTACTGAAGCTTTCTTT; cdr3_aa: CASSLDMAGTEAFF
v_call: TRBV19; d_call: NA; clone_size: once; j_call: TRBJ2-7; cdr3_length: 15; cdr3_nt: TGTGCCAGTAGTATCTTCGGTAGCGTCTCCTACGAGCAGTACTTC; cdr3_aa: CASSIFGSVSYEQYF
v_call: TRBV4-1; d_call: NA; clone_size: NA; j_call: TRBJ2-1; cdr3_length: 14; cdr3_nt: TGCGCCACCGGCCAGGGGGGGTCCTACAATGAGCAGTTCTTC; cdr3_aa: CATGQGGSYNEQFF